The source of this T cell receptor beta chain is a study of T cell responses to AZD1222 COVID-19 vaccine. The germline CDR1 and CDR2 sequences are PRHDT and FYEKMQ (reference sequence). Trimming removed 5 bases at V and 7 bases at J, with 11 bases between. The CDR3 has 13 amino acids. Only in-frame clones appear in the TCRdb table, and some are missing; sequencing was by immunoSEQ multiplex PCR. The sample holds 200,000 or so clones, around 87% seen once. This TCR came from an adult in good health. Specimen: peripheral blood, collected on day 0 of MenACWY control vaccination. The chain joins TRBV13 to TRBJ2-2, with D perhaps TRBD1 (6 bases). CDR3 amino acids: CASSGDRRGELFF. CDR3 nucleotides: TGTGCCAGCAGCGGAGACAGGCGCGGGGAGCTGTTTTTT.